These T cell receptor beta chains were read from a single sample in a study of cytomegalovirus exposure and HLA in healthy donors. TCRdb keeps only in-frame clones here, not all; method: immunoSEQ multiplex PCR. In the table there are approximately 200,000 clones, 85% of which are singletons. Material: PBMCs. The receptors shown here come from a human donor in good health. Each CDR3 is given with its conserved first and last residue. Each record gives: D gene, clone size, J gene, V gene, CDR3 DNA, CDR3 protein. The D gene is left open where the match is weak. Size is omitted from some rows. Given values are once, few, many or a class for expanded clones.

TRBD1 . TRBJ1-2 TRBV15 TGTGCCACCAGCAGCGACAGGGGGCAGCGTGGCTACACCTTC CATSSDRGQRGYTF
TRBD1 . TRBJ1-2 TRBV2 TGTGCCAGCATCGGACAGGGGATGGGATATGGCTACACCTTC CASIGQGMGYGYTF
. few TRBJ2-1 TRBV7-9 TGTGCCAGCAGCCGCTCGCGTGAGCAGTTCTTC CASSRSREQFF
. . TRBJ2-1 TRBV19 TGTGCCAGTGATGGGGGGGCGGCGGCATTTATCAATGAGCAGTTCTTC CASDGGAAAFINEQFF
TRBD2 once TRBJ2-3 TRBV4-3 TGCGCCAGCAGCCAAGATAGGACTAGCGGAACAGATACGCAGTATTTT CASSQDRTSGTDTQYF
TRBD1 . TRBJ2-7 TRBV4-3 TGCGCCAGCAGCCCAACCATACAGGGGACGAAGTCCTACGAGCAGTACTTC CASSPTIQGTKSYEQYF
TRBD1 . TRBJ1-1 TRBV30 TGTGCCTGGAACAGGGACAGCTTTATGAACACTGAAGCTTTCTTT CAWNRDSFMNTEAFF
TRBD2 . TRBJ2-7 TRBV4-3 TGCGCCAGCAGCCAAAGGACTAGCGTAATTTACGAGCAGTACTTC CASSQRTSVIYEQYF
. . TRBJ1-5 TRBV7-9 TGTTCCAGCAGCTTTCACAGCAACAATCAGCCCCAGCATTTT CSSSFHSNNQPQHF
. . TRBJ2-4 TRBV11-1 TGTGCCAGCAGCCATCTGGACAGCTTAGCCAAAAACATTCAGTACTTC CASSHLDSLAKNIQYF
. . TRBJ2-2 TRBV13 TGTGCCAGCAGCCTAATACTTCTCACCGGGGAGCTGTTTTTT CASSLILLTGELFF
TRBD2 . TRBJ2-1 TRBV28 TGTGCCAGCAGTTTAGAAGCTAGCGGGTTCTCCTACAATGAGCAGTTCTTC CASSLEASGFSYNEQFF
TRBD1 . TRBJ2-5 TRBV18 TGTGCCAGCTCACCATCCGGGACAGGGGGACTGACCCAGTACTTC CASSPSGTGGLTQYF
TRBD1 . TRBJ2-3 TRBV19 TGTGCCAGTAGTGACCGGACAGGGGGGAAAGATACGCAGTATTTT CASSDRTGGKDTQYF
TRBD1 . TRBJ2-3 TRBV4-3 TGCGCCAGCAGCCTTTTGCGACAGGGTGGGACAGATACGCAGTATTTT CASSLLRQGGTDTQYF
. . TRBJ1-5 TRBV28 TGTGCCAGCTCACGGGATAGCAATCAGCCCCAGCATTTT CASSRDSNQPQHF
TRBD2 . TRBJ2-5 TRBV18 TGTGCCAGCTCACCGGGCGGGACTAGCGGGAGAGAGACCCAGTACTTC CASSPGGTSGRETQYF
. . TRBJ2-7 TRBV27 TGTGCCAGCAGTATTCTCCCGACAGGATCCTCCTACGAGCAGTACTTC CASSILPTGSSYEQYF
TRBD2 . TRBJ2-3 TRBV6-1 TGTGCCCTCCACCCTAGCGGGAGAGAAGATACGCAGTATTTT CALHPSGREDTQYF
. once TRBJ1-2 TRBV9 TGTGCCAGCAGCGTAGAGATGGGGCAGACTTATGGCTACACCTTC CASSVEMGQTYGYTF
. . TRBJ1-2 TRBV2 TGTGCCAGCAGTGAATTGGCAGACTATGGCTACACCTTC CASSELADYGYTF
. . TRBJ1-1 TRBV11-2 TGTGCCAGCAGCTTAGGCGAAACTGAAGCTTTCTTT CASSLGETEAFF
TRBD1 . TRBJ2-1 TRBV5-8 TGTGCCAGCAGCCCCCCGACAGGGGGCCACTACAATGAGCAGTTCTTC CASSPPTGGHYNEQFF
. . TRBJ2-2 TRBV6-5 TGTGCCAGCAGTTTCAGGGTCATCACCGGGGAGCTGTTTTTT CASSFRVITGELFF
TRBD2 . TRBJ2-1 TRBV4-2 TGTGCCAGCAGCCAAGATCCGTTTGCTAGCGGGAGTCACAATGAGCAGTTCTTC CASSQDPFASGSHNEQFF